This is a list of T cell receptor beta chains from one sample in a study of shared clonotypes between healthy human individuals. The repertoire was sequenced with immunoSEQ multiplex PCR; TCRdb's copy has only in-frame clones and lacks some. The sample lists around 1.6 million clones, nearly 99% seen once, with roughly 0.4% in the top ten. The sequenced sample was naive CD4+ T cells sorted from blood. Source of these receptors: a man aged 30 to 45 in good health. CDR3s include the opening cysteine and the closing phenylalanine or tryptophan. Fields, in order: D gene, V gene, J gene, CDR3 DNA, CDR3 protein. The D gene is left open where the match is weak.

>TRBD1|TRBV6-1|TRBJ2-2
TGTGCCAGCAGTTGGACAGGGAACACCGGGGAGCTGTTTTTT
CASSWTGNTGELFF
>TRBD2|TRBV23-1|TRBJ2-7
TGCGCCAGCAGTCATTGGACTAGCGGGGACTACGAGCAGTACTTC
CASSHWTSGDYEQYF
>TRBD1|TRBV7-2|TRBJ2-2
TGTGCCAGCAGCAAACAGGGGGCAGGTACCGGGGAGCTGTTTTTT
CASSKQGAGTGELFF
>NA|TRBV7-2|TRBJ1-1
TGTGCCAGCAGCTCCGTTGTGGGGGGGATCGAAGCTTTCTTT
CASSSVVGGIEAFF
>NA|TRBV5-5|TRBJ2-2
TGTGCCAGCAGCTTATTTACAGGCTTCGCGAACACCGGGGAGCTGTTTTTT
CASSLFTGFANTGELFF
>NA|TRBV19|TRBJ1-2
TGTGCCAGTAGCTTAACCCACGGGGAAGATGGCTACACCTTC
CASSLTHGEDGYTF
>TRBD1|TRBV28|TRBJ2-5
TGTGCCAGCAGTTTTGACAGGGGGCGGCAAGAGACCCAGTACTTC
CASSFDRGRQETQYF
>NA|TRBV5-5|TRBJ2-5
TGTGCCAGCAGCTTGGGACCTAGAGAGACCCAGTACTTC
CASSLGPRETQYF
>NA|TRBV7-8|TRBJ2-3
TGTGCCAGCAGCCCCACCCCCAGGGGAGGCACAGATACGCAGTATTTT
CASSPTPRGGTDTQYF
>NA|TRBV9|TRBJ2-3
TGTGCCAGCAGCGTAGGTGGCGGGTCTAGCACAGATACGCAGTATTTT
CASSVGGGSSTDTQYF
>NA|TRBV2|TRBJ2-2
TGTGCCAGCAGATCGGACATCACCGGGGAGCTGTTTTTT
CASRSDITGELFF